This T cell receptor beta chain was sequenced for a study of cytomegalovirus exposure and HLA in healthy donors. The donors were part of the validation cohort, which consisted of over a hundred subjects and was separate from the first cohort of 666 subjects. A note on this clone: The antigen is undetermined.

Overall study findings and caveats: First-cohort TCR clusters were later found to tend to co-occur in the 120 or so validation repertoires. Through in vitro validation, three CMV-associated chains were shown to be specific for CMV antigens. The classifier was said to identify cytomegalovirus status with high specificity and sensitivity.

Produced via immunoSEQ multiplex PCR; TCRdb's table is partial and in-frame only. The data contain 45,000 to 70,000 clones, around 90% of them singletons. This clonotype originated in a man aged 18 to 29 in good health and CMV-seronegative. The sequenced sample was PBMCs.

The CDR3 protein is CASSDGLAGVWGTDTQYF. In nucleotides, the CDR3 is TGCGCCAGCAGCGACGGACTAGCGGGAGTTTGGGGCACAGATACGCAGTATTTT. The rearrangement uses TRBV5-1 and TRBJ2-3; TRBD2 agrees at 13 bases. V lost 4 bases and J lost 1; bases outside the gene matches: 9. CDR3 length: 18 amino acids. Germline V gives CDR1 SGHRS, CDR2 YFSETQ.